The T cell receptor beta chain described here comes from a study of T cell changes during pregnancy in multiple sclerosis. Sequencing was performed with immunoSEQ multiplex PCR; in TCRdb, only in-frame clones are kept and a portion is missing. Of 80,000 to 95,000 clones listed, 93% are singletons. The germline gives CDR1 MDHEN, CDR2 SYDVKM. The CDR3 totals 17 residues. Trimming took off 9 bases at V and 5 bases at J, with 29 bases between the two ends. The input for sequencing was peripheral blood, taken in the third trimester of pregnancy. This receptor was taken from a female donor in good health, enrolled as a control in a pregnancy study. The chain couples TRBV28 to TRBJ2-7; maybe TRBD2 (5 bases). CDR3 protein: CASSLISGEGQAHEQYF. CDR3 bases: TGTGCCAGTTCCCTTATATCCGGGGAAGGGCAGGCTCACGAGCAGTACTTC.